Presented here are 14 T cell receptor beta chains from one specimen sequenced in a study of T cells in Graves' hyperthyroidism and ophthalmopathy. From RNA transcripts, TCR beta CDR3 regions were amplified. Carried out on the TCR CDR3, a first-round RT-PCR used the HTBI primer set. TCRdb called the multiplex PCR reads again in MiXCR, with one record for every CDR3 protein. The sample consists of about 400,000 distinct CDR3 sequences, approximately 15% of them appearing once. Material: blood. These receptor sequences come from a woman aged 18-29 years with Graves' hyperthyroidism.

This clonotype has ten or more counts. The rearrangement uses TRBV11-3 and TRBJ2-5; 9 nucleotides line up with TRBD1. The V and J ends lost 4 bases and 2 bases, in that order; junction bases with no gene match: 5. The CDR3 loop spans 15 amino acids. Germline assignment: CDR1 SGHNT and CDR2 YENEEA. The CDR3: CASSSWGTGQETQYF. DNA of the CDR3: TGTGCCAGCAGCTCCTGGGGGACAGGGCAAGAGACCCAGTACTTC.

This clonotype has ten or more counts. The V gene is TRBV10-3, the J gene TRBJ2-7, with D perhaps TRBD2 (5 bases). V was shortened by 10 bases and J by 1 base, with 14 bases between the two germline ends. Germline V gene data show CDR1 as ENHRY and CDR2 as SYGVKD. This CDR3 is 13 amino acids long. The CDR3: CATRGRLSYEQYF. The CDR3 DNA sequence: TGTGCCACGAGAGGGAGACTATCCTACGAGCAGTACTTC.

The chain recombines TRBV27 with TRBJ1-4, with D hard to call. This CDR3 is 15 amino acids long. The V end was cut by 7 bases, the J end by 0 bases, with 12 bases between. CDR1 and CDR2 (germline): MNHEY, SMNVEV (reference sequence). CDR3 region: CASNLHGATNEKLFF. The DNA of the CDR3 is TGTGCCAGCAACCTTCATGGGGCAACTAATGAAAAACTGTTTTTT.

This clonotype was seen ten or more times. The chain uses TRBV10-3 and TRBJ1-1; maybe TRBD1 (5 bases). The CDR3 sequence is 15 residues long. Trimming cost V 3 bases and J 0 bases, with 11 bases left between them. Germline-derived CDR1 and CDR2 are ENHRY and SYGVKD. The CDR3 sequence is CAISDPGTMNTEAFF. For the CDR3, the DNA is TGTGCCATCAGTGACCCAGGGACCATGAACACTGAAGCTTTCTTT.

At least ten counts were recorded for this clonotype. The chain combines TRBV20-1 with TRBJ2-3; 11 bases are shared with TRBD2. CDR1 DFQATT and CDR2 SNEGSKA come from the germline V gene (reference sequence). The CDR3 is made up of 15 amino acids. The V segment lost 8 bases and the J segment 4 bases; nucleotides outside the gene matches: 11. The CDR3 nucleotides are TGCAGTCTAAGACTAGCGGGGAGTGGTGCAGATACGCAGTATTTT. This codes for CSLRLAGSGADTQYF.

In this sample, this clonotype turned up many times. CDR3 in amino acids: CASSPGTGSQRGHGYTF. The CDR3 DNA reads as TGTGCCAGCAGCCCCGGGACAGGGTCCCAGAGAGGGCATGGCTACACCTTC. V and J are TRBV5-6 and TRBJ1-2, with 9 bases lining up with TRBD1. The junction had 16 bases not matched to a gene; V was cut back by 4 bases and J by 6 bases. The CDR3 covers 17 residues. The germline V gene encodes CDR1 SGHDT and CDR2 YYEEEE. The whole variable domain, remainder taken from reference TRBV5-6 and TRBJ1-2, is DAGVTQSPTHLIKTRGQQVTLRCSPKSGHDTVSWYQQALGQGPQFIFQYYEEEERQRGNFPDRFSGHQFPNYSSELNVNALLLGDSALYLCASSPGTGSQRGHGYTFGSGTRLTVV.

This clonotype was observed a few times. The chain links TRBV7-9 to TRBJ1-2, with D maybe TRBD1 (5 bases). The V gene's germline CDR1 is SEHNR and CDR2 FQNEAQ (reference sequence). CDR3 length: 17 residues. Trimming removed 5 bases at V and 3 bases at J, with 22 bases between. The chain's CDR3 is CASSPGVGGAGDYGYTF. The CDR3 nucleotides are TGTGCCAGCAGCCCAGGAGTCGGCGGGGCCGGGGACTATGGCTACACCTTC.

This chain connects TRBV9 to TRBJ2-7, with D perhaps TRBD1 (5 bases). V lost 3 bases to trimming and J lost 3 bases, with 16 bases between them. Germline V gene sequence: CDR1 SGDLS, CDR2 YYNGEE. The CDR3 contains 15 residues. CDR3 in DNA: TGTGCCAGCAGCGCCCACCCTGGGGCTCTCTACGAGCAGTACTTC. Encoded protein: CASSAHPGALYEQYF.

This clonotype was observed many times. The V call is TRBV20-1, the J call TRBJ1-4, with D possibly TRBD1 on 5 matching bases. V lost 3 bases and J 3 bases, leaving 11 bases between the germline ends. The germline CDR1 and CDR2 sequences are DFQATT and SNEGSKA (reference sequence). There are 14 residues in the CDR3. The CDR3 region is CSARPGGANEKLFF. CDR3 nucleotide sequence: TGCAGTGCTAGGCCGGGGGGAGCTAATGAAAAACTGTTTTTT.

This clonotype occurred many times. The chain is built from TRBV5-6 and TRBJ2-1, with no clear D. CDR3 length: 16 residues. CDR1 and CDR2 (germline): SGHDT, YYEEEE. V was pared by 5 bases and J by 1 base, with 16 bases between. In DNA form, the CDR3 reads TGTGCCAGCAGTTCGAGAATCGTCTATTCCTACAATGAGCAGTTCTTC. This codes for CASSSRIVYSYNEQFF.

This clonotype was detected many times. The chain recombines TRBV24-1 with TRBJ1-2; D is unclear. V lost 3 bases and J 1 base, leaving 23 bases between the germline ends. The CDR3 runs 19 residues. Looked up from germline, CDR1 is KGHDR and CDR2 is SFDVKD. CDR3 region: CATSDPPGSQWSLNYGYTF. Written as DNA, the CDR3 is TGTGCCACCAGTGATCCGCCGGGATCCCAATGGAGCCTTAACTATGGCTACACCTTC.

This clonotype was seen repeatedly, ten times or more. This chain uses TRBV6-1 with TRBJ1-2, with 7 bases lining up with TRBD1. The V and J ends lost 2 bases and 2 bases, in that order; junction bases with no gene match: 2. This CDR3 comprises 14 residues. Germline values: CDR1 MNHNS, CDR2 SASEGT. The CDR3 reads CASSEPGGNYGYTF. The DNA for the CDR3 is TGTGCCAGCAGTGAACCAGGGGGAAACTATGGCTACACCTTC.

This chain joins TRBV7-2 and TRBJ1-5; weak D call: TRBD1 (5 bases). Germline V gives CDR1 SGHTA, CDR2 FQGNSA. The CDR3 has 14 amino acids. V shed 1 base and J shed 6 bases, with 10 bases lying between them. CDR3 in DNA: TGTGCCAGCAGCTTAGATGTCGGGGGTCAGCCCCAGCATTTT. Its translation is CASSLDVGGQPQHF.

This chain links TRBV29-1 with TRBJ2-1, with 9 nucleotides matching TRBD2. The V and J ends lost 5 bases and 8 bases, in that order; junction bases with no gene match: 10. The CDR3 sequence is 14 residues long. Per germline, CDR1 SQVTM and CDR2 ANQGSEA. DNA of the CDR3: TGCAGCGTTCGAAGTGCGGGAGGGGTCGATGAGCAGTTCTTC. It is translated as CSVRSAGGVDEQFF.